This T cell receptor beta chain was captured by sequencing in a study of cytomegalovirus exposure and HLA in healthy donors. This clone was detected only once. A multiplex PCR was run with 60 Vbeta primers and 13 Jbeta primers. The protocol was immunoSEQ multiplex PCR, while the TCRdb copy is restricted to in-frame clones and leaves out a portion. The repertoire holds about 160,000 clones, with over 70% as singletons. Trimming took off 5 bases at V and 0 bases at J, with 16 bases between the two ends. The CDR3 has 16 amino acids. Germline assignment: CDR1 SGHVS and CDR2 FQNEAQ. This receptor was identified in a woman between 18 and 30 years old in good health and CMV-seronegative. The chain combines TRBV7-8 with TRBJ1-1, with D possibly matching TRBD1 (6 bases). The sequencing sample was made of PBMCs. The CDR3, as DNA: TGTGCCAGCAGCACACACTTACAGGGCTTGAACACTGAAGCTTTCTTT. Residues: CASSTHLQGLNTEAFF.